The 14 T cell receptor beta chains given below trace back to one sample, sequenced in a study of monozygotic twins with inflammatory bowel disease. Each CDR3 protein gets one entry in TCRdb, which reprocessed the 5' RACE reads and gives no DNA. This sample lists fewer than 550,000 distinct CDR3 sequences; its ten largest clones have approximately 2.3%. The sample comprised blood. Receptor source: a human donor with ulcerative colitis or Crohn's disease, or a healthy co-twin of an affected twin (not recorded which).

CDR3 in amino acids: CASSFGGVHTIYF. The chain is built from TRBV12-3 or TRBV12-4 and TRBJ1-3. The CDR3 sequence is 13 residues long.

The chain has TRBV11-1 and TRBJ2-1; TCRdb picks TRBD1, but there is no DNA to check that call. Germline V gives CDR1 SGHAT, CDR2 FQDESV (reference sequence). This CDR3 has 16 amino acids. Here the CDR3 reads CASSLGTIYNNNEQFF.

This chain uses TRBV20-1 with TRBJ1-5; as DNA is missing, the TRBD1 call by TCRdb cannot be tested. Germline-derived CDR1 and CDR2 are DFQATT and SNEGSKA (reference sequence). The CDR3 is 14 residues long. The CDR3 is CSASRGPGNQPQHF.

The chain uses TRBV2 and TRBJ2-2. The germline gives CDR1 SNHLY, CDR2 FYNNEI. The CDR3 covers 14 residues. CDR3 sequence reads: CASSGGWETGELFF.

This chain joins TRBV6-1 and TRBJ1-5; TCRdb's assignment of TRBD1 cannot be checked, as there is no DNA. Germline lookup yields CDR1 MNHNS and CDR2 SASEGT. The CDR3 extends over 13 amino acids. The CDR3 spells CASSWTGGEPQHF.

This chain joins TRBV6-6 and TRBJ1-1; the D call of TRBD1 rests on TCRdb alone, since no DNA is present to check it. Germline CDR1 and CDR2: MNHNY and SVGAGI (reference sequence). The CDR3 sequence is 13 residues long. CDR3 loop: CASSYSGQGDAFF.

The rearrangement links TRBV20-1 to TRBJ2-2; the D call from TCRdb, TRBD1, cannot be confirmed without DNA. The CDR3 consists of 13 residues. The germline CDR1 and CDR2 sequences are DFQATT and SNEGSKA (reference sequence). CDR3 amino acids: CSANRIWTGELFF.

The chain recombines TRBV7-2 with TRBJ2-1; the D gene TCRdb calls, TRBD2, cannot be checked with no DNA. The length of the CDR3 is 18 residues. In germline, CDR1 is SGHTA, CDR2 FQGNSA. CDR3 sequence reads: CASSLAHSLRGGRSEQFF.

This chain links TRBV9 with TRBJ2-5; the TCRdb D gene call, TRBD1, has no DNA to confirm it. The CDR3 runs 14 residues. Germline V gene sequence: CDR1 SGDLS, CDR2 YYNGEE. CDR3 amino acids: CASSVDTGQETQYF. The variable domain in full, with the rest retrieved from reference TRBV9 and TRBJ2-5, is DSGVTQTPKHLITATGQRVTLRCSPRSGDLSVYWYQQSLDQGLQFLIQYYNGEERAKGNILERFSAQQFPDLHSELNLSSLELGDSALYFCASSVDTGQETQYFGPGTRLLVL.

This chain connects TRBV5-1 to TRBJ2-5; no DNA is available, so the TRBD2 call from TCRdb remains unchecked. Germline V lookup: CDR1 SGHRS, CDR2 YFSETQ. The CDR3 is 13 residues long. The CDR3 loop reads CASSLGDYGTQYF.

This chain uses TRBV5-1 with TRBJ1-1; absent DNA, TCRdb's TRBD1 call cannot be checked. The CDR3 totals 15 residues. Germline V gives CDR1 SGHRS, CDR2 YFSETQ. The CDR3 sequence: CASSTATGASLEAFF.

The V call is TRBV2, the J call TRBJ1-1; with no DNA, the TCRdb D assignment of TRBD1 cannot be verified. From germline, CDR1 is SNHLY and CDR2 FYNNEI. The CDR3 is 14 amino acids. CDR3 amino acids: CASTATGENTEAFF.

The chain carries TRBV2 and TRBJ2-3. The germline V gene has CDR1 SNHLY and CDR2 FYNNEI. This CDR3 has 14 amino acids. CDR3 sequence: CASSARTGSDTQYF. The full variable domain, with the rest looked up from reference TRBV2 and TRBJ2-3, is EPEVTQTPSHQVTQMGQEVILRCVPISNHLYFYWYRQILGQKVEFLVSFYNNEISEKSEIFDDQFSVERPDGSNFTLKIRSTKLEDSAMYFCASSARTGSDTQYFGPGTRLTVL.

The chain carries TRBV28 and TRBJ1-6; the TCRdb call, TRBD1, lacks DNA for checking. Looked up from germline, CDR1 is MDHEN and CDR2 is SYDVKM. This CDR3 has 15 residues. The CDR3 region is CASTPIDRAGSPLHF.